These 6 T cell receptor beta chains were all obtained from the same sample, sequenced in a study of T cells after yellow fever vaccination. TCRdb itself ran the 5' RACE reads through MiXCR, one entry per CDR3 protein. The repertoire holds some 320,000 distinct CDR3 sequences, with around 4.3% as singletons. The material was PBMCs, obtained 15 days after the yellow fever booster vaccination. Receptor source: a man aged 18 to 30 who received the YFV17D yellow fever vaccine.

With respect to this clonotype: A much larger clone differs from this one at a single base, so this may be a read error. The rearrangement uses TRBV9 and TRBJ2-5; D is possibly TRBD2 (7 bases). CDR3 length: 14 amino acids. Trimming removed 3 bases from V and 5 bases from J, with 14 bases in between. CDR1 and CDR2 (germline): SGDLS, YYNGEE. As DNA, the CDR3 is TGTGCCAGCAGCGACGCCCCGGGGGGCGAGACCCAGTACTTC. This encodes CASSDAPGGETQYF.

The table lists this clonotype with a few counts. For the CDR3, the DNA is TGTGCCAGCAGTCCAGGGGCGGGAACCTCCTACGAGCAGTACTTC. Its protein product is CASSPGAGTSYEQYF. The J gene is TRBJ2-7, the V gene TRBV27, with D possibly being TRBD1 or TRBD2 (6 bases each). Trimming removed 5 bases from V and 0 bases from J, with 14 bases in between. This CDR3 is built from 15 residues. CDR1 and CDR2 from the germline V gene are MNHEY and SMNVEV (reference sequence).

There are many counts of this clonotype. The J gene is TRBJ2-4, the V gene TRBV4-1, with no clear D. Germline values: CDR1 MGHRA, CDR2 YSYEKL. This CDR3 has 17 amino acids. V was pared by 0 bases and J by 0 bases, with 12 bases between. This chain's CDR3 is CASSQEAGTLAKNIQYF. DNA for the CDR3: TGCGCCAGCAGCCAAGAGGCAGGCACTCTAGCCAAAAACATTCAGTACTTC.

The sample holds a few counts of this clonotype. The gene calls are TRBV9 and TRBJ1-2; D uncertain. Germline CDR1 reads SGDLS; CDR2 reads YYNGEE. There are 16 residues in the CDR3. The germline V and J ends were trimmed by 0 bases and 4 bases, with 16 bases remaining between them. Here the CDR3 DNA reads TGTGCCAGCAGCGTAGGAGATCCGACGGAAGTCTATGGCTACACCTTC. Amino acids: CASSVGDPTEVYGYTF.

There are many counts of this clonotype. The chain employs TRBV5-1 and TRBJ2-1, with a weak D call TRBD2 (5 bases). The V gene's germline CDR1 is SGHRS and CDR2 YFSETQ. V was pared by 4 bases and J by 7 bases, with 9 bases between. CDR3 length: 12 amino acids. CDR3 DNA: TGCGCCAGCAGCAAACCGGGAAATGAGCAGTTCTTC. This codes for CASSKPGNEQFF.

A few counts support this clonotype. V gene TRBV4-1 combines with J gene TRBJ2-1, with D uncertain. Germline V CDR1 and CDR2: MGHRA, YSYEKL. V was cut by 0 bases and J by 5 bases, with 5 bases left in between. This CDR3 has 13 amino acids. DNA of the CDR3: TGCGCCAGCAGCCAAGACCCTAACAATGAGCAGTTCTTC. This encodes CASSQDPNNEQFF.